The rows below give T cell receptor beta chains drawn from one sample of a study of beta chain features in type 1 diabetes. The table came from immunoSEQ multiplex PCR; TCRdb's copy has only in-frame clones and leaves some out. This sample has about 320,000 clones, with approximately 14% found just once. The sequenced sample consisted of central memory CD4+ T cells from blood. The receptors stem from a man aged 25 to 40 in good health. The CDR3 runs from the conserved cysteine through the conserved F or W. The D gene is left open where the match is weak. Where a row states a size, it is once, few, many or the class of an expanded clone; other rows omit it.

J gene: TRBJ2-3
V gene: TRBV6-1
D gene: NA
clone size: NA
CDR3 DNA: TGTGCCAGCAGTGTAACAGGGATCACAGATACGCAGTATTTT
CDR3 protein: CASSVTGITDTQYF

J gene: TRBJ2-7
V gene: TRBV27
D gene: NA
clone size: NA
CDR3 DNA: TGTGCCAGCAGTTTACTTTTCGGACCCTACGAGCAGTACTTC
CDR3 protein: CASSLLFGPYEQYF

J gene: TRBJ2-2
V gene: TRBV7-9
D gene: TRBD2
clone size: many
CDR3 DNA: TGTGCCAGCAGGCCTAGCGGGAGGGCCCGCAGCACCGGGGAGCTGTTTTTT
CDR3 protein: CASRPSGRARSTGELFF

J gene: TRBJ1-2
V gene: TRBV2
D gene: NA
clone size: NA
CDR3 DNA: TGTGCCAGCAGTGAACAGGGATCCCGGGGCTATGGCTACACCTTC
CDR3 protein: CASSEQGSRGYGYTF

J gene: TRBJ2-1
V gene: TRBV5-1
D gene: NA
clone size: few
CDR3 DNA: TGCGCCAGCAGCTTGAGACCCTACAATGAGCAGTTCTTC
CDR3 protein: CASSLRPYNEQFF

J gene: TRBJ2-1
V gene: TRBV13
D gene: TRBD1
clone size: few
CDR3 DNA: TGTGCCAGCAGTGGGACAGCCAGTGAGCAGTTCTTC
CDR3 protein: CASSGTASEQFF

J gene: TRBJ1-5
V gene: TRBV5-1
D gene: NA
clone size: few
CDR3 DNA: TGCGCCAGCAGCTTAGGGGGTTTGAATCAGCCCCAGCATTTT
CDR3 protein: CASSLGGLNQPQHF

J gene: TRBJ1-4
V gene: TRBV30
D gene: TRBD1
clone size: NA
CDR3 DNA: TGTGCCTTTCGGGACAGGGATCGGCTGTTTTTT
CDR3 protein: CAFRDRDRLFF

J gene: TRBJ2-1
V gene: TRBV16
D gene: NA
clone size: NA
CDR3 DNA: TGTGCCAGCAGCCAATTGTTGAGGGGGGATACCAATGAGCAGTTCTTC
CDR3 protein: CASSQLLRGDTNEQFF

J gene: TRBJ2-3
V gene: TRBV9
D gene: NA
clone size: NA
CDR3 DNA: TGTGCCAGCAGCGTAGTTTCAGGTGGTGCAGATACGCAGTATTTT
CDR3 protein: CASSVVSGGADTQYF

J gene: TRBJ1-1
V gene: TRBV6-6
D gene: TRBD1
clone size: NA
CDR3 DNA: TGTGCCAGCAGCCTGAACAGGGGAGCGAGAACTGAAGCTTTCTTT
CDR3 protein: CASSLNRGARTEAFF

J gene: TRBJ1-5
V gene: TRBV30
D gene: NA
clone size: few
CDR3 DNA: TGTGCCTGGAGTGGGGGGGCCGGGCTCGATCAGCCCCAGCATTTT
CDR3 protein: CAWSGGAGLDQPQHF

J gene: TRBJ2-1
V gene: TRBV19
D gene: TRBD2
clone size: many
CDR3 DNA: TGTGCCAGTAGTGCCACCGATAGCGGGAGGGTGTTAGATGAGCAGTTCTTC
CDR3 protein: CASSATDSGRVLDEQFF

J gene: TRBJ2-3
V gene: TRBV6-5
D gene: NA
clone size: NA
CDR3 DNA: TGTGCCAGCAGTTACTCCAGAGGGGCATATACGCAGTATTTT
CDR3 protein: CASSYSRGAYTQYF

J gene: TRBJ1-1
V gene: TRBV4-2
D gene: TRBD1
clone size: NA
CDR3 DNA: TGTGCCAGCAGCCAAGATCCGCGGACAGGGGGCGAAGCTTTCTTT
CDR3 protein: CASSQDPRTGGEAFF

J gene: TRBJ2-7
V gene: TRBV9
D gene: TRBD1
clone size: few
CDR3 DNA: TGTGCCAGCAGCGCACGACAGGGGGCCCACGAGCAGTACTTC
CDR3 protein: CASSARQGAHEQYF

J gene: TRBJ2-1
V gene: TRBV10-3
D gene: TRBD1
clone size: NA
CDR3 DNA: TGTGCCAGCAACGACAGGGGCGGAGAGCAGTTCTTC
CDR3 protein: CASNDRGGEQFF

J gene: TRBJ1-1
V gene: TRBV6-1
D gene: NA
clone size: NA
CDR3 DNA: TGTGCCAGCACCCGACAGGAGGATTTCACTGAAGCTTTCTTT
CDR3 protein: CASTRQEDFTEAFF

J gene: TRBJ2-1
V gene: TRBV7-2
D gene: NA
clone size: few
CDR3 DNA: TGTGCCAGCAGCTTAGCGCCTGCGGGACCGAGCAATGAGCAGTTCTTC
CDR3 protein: CASSLAPAGPSNEQFF

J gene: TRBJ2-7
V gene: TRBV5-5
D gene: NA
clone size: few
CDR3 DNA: TGTGCCAGCAGCCTCCGGACGTACCCCTACGAGCAGTACTTC
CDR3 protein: CASSLRTYPYEQYF

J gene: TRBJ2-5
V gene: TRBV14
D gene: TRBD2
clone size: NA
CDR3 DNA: TGTGCCAGCAGCCACCTAGCGGGAGGGCAGACCCAGTACTTC
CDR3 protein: CASSHLAGGQTQYF

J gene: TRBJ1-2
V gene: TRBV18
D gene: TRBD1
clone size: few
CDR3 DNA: TGTGCCAGCTCACCGGGACAGATTATCTATGGCTACACCTTC
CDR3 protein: CASSPGQIIYGYTF

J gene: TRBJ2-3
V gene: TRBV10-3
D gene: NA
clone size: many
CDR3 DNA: TGTGCCATCAGTGACAGAGCGAGCGCAGATACGCAGTATTTT
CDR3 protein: CAISDRASADTQYF

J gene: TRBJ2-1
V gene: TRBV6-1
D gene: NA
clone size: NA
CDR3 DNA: TGTGCCAGCAGTGAAACAGCCTACAATGAGCAGTTCTTC
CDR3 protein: CASSETAYNEQFF

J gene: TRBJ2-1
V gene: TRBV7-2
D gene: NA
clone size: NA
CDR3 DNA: TGTGCCAGCAGCACGAGGGCATCTAACAATGAGCAGTTCTTC
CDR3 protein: CASSTRASNNEQFF

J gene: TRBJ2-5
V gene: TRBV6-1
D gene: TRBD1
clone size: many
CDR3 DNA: TGTGCCAGCAGGGAAAGCGGCGGGACAGGGGCGGAGACCCAGTACTTC
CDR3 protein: CASRESGGTGAETQYF

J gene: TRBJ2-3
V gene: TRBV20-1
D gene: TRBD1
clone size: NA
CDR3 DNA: TGCAGTGCTCGGACAGGCCCATCTGACTATTTT
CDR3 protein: CSARTGPSDYF

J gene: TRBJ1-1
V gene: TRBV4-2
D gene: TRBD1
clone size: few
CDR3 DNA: TGTGCCAGCAGCCAAGAATTTCAGGGGGCGCCTTACGCTTTCTTT
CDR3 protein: CASSQEFQGAPYAFF

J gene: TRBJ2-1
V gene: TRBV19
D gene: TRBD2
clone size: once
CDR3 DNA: TGTGCCAGTAGTCTCGGACTAGCGGGGGGCGACGAGCAGTTCTTC
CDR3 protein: CASSLGLAGGDEQFF

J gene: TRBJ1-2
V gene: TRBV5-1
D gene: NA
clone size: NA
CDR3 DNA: TGCGCCAGCAGCGAAAATTCAGGGACGAATGGCTACACCTTC
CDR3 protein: CASSENSGTNGYTF

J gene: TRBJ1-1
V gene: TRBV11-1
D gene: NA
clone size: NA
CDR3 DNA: TGTGCCAGCAGCCAAGACCCTGGTAGGCTGAACACTGAAGCTTTCTTT
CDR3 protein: CASSQDPGRLNTEAFF

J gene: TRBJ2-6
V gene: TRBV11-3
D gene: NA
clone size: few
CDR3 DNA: TGTGCCAGCAGCTCTACAGGCTCTGGGGCCAACGTCCTGACTTTC
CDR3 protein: CASSSTGSGANVLTF

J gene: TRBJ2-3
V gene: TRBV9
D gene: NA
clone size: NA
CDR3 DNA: TGTGCCAGCAGCGTGTTTGGCAACACAGATACGCAGTATTTT
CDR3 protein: CASSVFGNTDTQYF

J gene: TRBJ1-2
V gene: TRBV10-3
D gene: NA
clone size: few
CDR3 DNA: TGTGCCAGCTGGTTAGGTACAGGGAACTATGGCTACACCTTC
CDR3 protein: CASWLGTGNYGYTF

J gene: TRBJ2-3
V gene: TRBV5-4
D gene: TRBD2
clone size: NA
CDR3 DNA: TGTGCCAGCAGCCCGCGACTAGCGGAACGCACAGATACGCAGTATTTT
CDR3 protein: CASSPRLAERTDTQYF

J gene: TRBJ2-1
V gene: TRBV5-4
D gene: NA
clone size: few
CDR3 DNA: TGTGCCAGCAGCTTGGTTCTCGCCCGGAATGAGCAGTTCTTC
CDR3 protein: CASSLVLARNEQFF

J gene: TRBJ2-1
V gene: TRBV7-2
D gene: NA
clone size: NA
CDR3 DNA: TGTGCCAGCAGCACTACCTACAATGAGCAGTTCTTC
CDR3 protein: CASSTTYNEQFF

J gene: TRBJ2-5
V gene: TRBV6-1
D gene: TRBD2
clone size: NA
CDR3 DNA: TGTGCCAGCAGAAGATTTAGCGGGGACCAAGAGACCCAGTACTTC
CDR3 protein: CASRRFSGDQETQYF

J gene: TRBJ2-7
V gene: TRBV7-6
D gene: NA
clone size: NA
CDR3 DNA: TGTGCCAGCAGCTCAGACAGATACGAGCAGTACTTC
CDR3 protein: CASSSDRYEQYF

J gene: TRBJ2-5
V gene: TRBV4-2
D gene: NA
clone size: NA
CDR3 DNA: TGTGCCAGCAGCCGGCTACCCCAAGAGACCCAGTACTTC
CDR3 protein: CASSRLPQETQYF

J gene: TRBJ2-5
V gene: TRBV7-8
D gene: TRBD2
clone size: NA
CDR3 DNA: TGTGCCAGCAGCTTCAGCGGGAGGGGGGAGACCCAGTACTTC
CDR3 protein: CASSFSGRGETQYF